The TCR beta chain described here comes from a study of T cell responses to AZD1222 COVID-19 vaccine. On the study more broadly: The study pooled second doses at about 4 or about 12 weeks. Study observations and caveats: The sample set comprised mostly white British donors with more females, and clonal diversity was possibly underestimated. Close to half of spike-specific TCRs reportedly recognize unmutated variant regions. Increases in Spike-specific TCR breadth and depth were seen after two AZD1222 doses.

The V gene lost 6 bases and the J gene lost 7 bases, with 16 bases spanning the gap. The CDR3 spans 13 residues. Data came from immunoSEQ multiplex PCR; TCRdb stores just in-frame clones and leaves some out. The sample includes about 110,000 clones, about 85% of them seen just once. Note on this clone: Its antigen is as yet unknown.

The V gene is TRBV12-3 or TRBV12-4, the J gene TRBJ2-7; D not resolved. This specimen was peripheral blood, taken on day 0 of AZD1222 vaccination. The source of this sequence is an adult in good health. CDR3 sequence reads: CASSSNRWREQYF. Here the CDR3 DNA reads TGTGCCAGCAGCTCCAATCGCTGGCGGGAGCAGTACTTC.